The rows below give T cell receptor beta chains drawn from one sample of a study of blood T cell repertoires in COVID-19. Some clones are missing from TCRdb's copy, which holds only in-frame ones; the method was immunoSEQ multiplex PCR. The repertoire includes around 28,000 clones, 89% of them detected once, and over 25% sits in the top ten. The sequenced sample was peripheral blood. These receptors came from a man older than 75 with acute or convalescent COVID-19. Both conserved end residues are part of each CDR3. The D gene is left open where the match is weak. Clone size appears in some rows only: once, few, many, or a class for an expanded clone.

J gene: TRBJ2-5
clone size: once
D gene: NA
V gene: TRBV14
CDR3 protein: CASSQDILGSRETQYF
CDR3 DNA: TGTGCCAGCAGCCAAGATATACTAGGGTCCCGTGAGACCCAGTACTTC

J gene: TRBJ1-5
clone size: NA
D gene: NA
V gene: TRBV19
CDR3 protein: CASSVGTMWGSNQPQHF
CDR3 DNA: TGTGCCAGTAGTGTCGGGACAATGTGGGGGAGCAATCAGCCCCAGCATTTT

J gene: TRBJ1-3
clone size: NA
D gene: NA
V gene: TRBV2
CDR3 protein: CASRTASSGNTIYF
CDR3 DNA: TGTGCCAGCAGAACAGCAAGCTCTGGAAACACCATATATTTT

J gene: TRBJ1-1
clone size: NA
D gene: NA
V gene: TRBV28
CDR3 protein: CASSLSRNTEAFF
CDR3 DNA: TGTGCCAGCAGTTTGTCCAGGAACACTGAAGCTTTCTTT

J gene: TRBJ2-2
clone size: NA
D gene: NA
V gene: TRBV21-1
CDR3 protein: CASSATGRDTGELFF
CDR3 DNA: TGTGCCAGCAGCGCTACAGGCCGAGACACCGGGGAGCTGTTTTTT

J gene: TRBJ2-5
clone size: NA
D gene: TRBD2
V gene: TRBV7-2
CDR3 protein: CASSTRGGTSGMIETQYF
CDR3 DNA: TGTGCCAGCAGCACCAGGGGCGGGACTAGCGGGATGATAGAGACCCAGTACTTC

J gene: TRBJ1-1
clone size: NA
D gene: NA
V gene: TRBV10-3
CDR3 protein: CAISDETNLEAFF
CDR3 DNA: TGTGCCATCAGTGATGAAACAAACCTTGAAGCTTTCTTT

J gene: TRBJ1-6
clone size: NA
D gene: TRBD1
V gene: TRBV28
CDR3 protein: CASSLGTGGTSPLHF
CDR3 DNA: TGTGCCAGCAGTTTGGGGACAGGGGGGACTTCACCCCTCCACTTT

J gene: TRBJ2-1
clone size: NA
D gene: TRBD1
V gene: TRBV5-1
CDR3 protein: CASSSGQGGTYNEQFF
CDR3 DNA: TGCGCCAGCAGCTCAGGACAGGGAGGAACCTACAATGAGCAGTTCTTC

J gene: TRBJ1-2
clone size: NA
D gene: NA
V gene: TRBV19
CDR3 protein: CASDSGEGRGYTF
CDR3 DNA: TGTGCCAGTGATAGCGGGGAAGGGCGCGGCTACACCTTC

J gene: TRBJ2-3
clone size: NA
D gene: TRBD2
V gene: TRBV11-2
CDR3 protein: CASSLEGAGGHTQYF
CDR3 DNA: TGTGCCAGCAGCTTAGAGGGGGCGGGAGGTCATACGCAGTATTTT

J gene: TRBJ2-5
clone size: NA
D gene: TRBD2
V gene: TRBV30
CDR3 protein: CAWIQGLAEGETQYF
CDR3 DNA: TGTGCCTGGATCCAGGGACTAGCGGAGGGGGAGACCCAGTACTTC

J gene: TRBJ1-5
clone size: NA
D gene: NA
V gene: TRBV28
CDR3 protein: CASSPSGQPQHF
CDR3 DNA: TGTGCCAGCAGTCCTTCCGGGCAGCCCCAGCATTTT

J gene: TRBJ2-5
clone size: NA
D gene: NA
V gene: TRBV25-1
CDR3 protein: CASSDYPHGKETQYF
CDR3 DNA: TGTGCCAGCAGTGACTATCCCCACGGTAAAGAGACCCAGTACTTC

J gene: TRBJ1-2
clone size: NA
D gene: TRBD1
V gene: TRBV14
CDR3 protein: CASSPRQGNYGYTF
CDR3 DNA: TGTGCCAGCAGCCCGCGACAGGGAAACTATGGCTACACCTTC

J gene: TRBJ2-7
clone size: once
D gene: NA
V gene: TRBV18
CDR3 protein: CASSPYRAQGDEQYF
CDR3 DNA: TGTGCCAGCTCACCTTACAGGGCCCAAGGGGACGAGCAGTACTTC

J gene: TRBJ1-5
clone size: NA
D gene: NA
V gene: TRBV6-5
CDR3 protein: CASSDPGHSNQPQHF
CDR3 DNA: TGTGCCAGCAGCGATCCGGGACATAGCAATCAGCCCCAGCATTTT

J gene: TRBJ2-7
clone size: NA
D gene: TRBD2
V gene: TRBV28
CDR3 protein: CASSTQGSGSYEQYF
CDR3 DNA: TGTGCCAGCAGTACCCAAGGTAGCGGGAGCTACGAGCAGTACTTC

J gene: TRBJ1-1
clone size: NA
D gene: NA
V gene: TRBV7-9
CDR3 protein: CASSLGLGDSYAFF
CDR3 DNA: TGTGCCAGCAGCTTAGGGTTGGGGGACTCCTACGCTTTCTTT

J gene: TRBJ2-1
clone size: NA
D gene: TRBD2
V gene: TRBV4-2
CDR3 protein: CASSQDVLAGGAYNEQFF
CDR3 DNA: TGTGCCAGCAGCCAAGATGTTCTAGCGGGAGGTGCCTACAATGAGCAGTTCTTC

J gene: TRBJ2-1
clone size: NA
D gene: TRBD2
V gene: TRBV10-1
CDR3 protein: CASSGASGGGSYNEQFF
CDR3 DNA: TGCGCCAGCTCAGGGGCTAGCGGGGGGGGCTCCTACAATGAGCAGTTCTTC

J gene: TRBJ2-1
clone size: NA
D gene: TRBD2
V gene: TRBV2
CDR3 protein: CASSEIGTSGIYNEQFF
CDR3 DNA: TGTGCCAGCAGTGAAATTGGGACTAGCGGAATTTACAATGAGCAGTTCTTC

J gene: TRBJ1-2
clone size: NA
D gene: TRBD1
V gene: TRBV12-3/TRBV12-4
CDR3 protein: CASSSDRDPTF
CDR3 DNA: TGTGCCAGCAGCTCAGACAGGGACCCCACCTTC

J gene: TRBJ1-3
clone size: NA
D gene: TRBD1
V gene: TRBV3-1/TRBV3-2
CDR3 protein: CASSQGRKDRRSGNTIYF
CDR3 DNA: TGTGCCAGCAGCCAAGGCCGGAAGGACAGGCGTTCTGGAAACACCATATATTTT

J gene: TRBJ1-4
clone size: once
D gene: TRBD1
V gene: TRBV7-8
CDR3 protein: CASSSYGQGARANEKLFF
CDR3 DNA: TGTGCCAGCAGCTCTTACGGCCAGGGGGCGCGGGCTAATGAAAAACTGTTTTTT

J gene: TRBJ2-1
clone size: few
D gene: TRBD1
V gene: TRBV24-1
CDR3 protein: CATSDLVDRGRDEQFF
CDR3 DNA: TGTGCCACCAGTGATTTAGTGGACAGGGGGAGGGATGAGCAGTTCTTC

J gene: TRBJ1-1
clone size: once
D gene: TRBD1
V gene: TRBV2
CDR3 protein: CASSDRTGPNTEAFF
CDR3 DNA: TGTGCCAGCAGTGACCGGACAGGGCCGAACACTGAAGCTTTCTTT

J gene: TRBJ1-2
clone size: NA
D gene: NA
V gene: TRBV12-3/TRBV12-4
CDR3 protein: CASSDGGGYGYTF
CDR3 DNA: TGTGCCAGCAGCGACGGGGGGGGCTATGGCTACACCTTC